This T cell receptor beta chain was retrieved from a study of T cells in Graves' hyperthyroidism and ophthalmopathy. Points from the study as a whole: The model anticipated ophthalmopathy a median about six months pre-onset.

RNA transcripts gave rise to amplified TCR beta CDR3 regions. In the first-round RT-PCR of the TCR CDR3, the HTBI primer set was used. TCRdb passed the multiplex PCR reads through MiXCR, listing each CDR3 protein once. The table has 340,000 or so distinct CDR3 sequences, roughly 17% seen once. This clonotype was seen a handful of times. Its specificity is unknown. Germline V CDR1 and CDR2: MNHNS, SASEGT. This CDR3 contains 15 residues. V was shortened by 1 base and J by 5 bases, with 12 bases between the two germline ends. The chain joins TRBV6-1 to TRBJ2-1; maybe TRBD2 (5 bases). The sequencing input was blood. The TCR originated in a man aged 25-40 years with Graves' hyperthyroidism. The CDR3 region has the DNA TGTGCCAGCAGTGAAGTACTGGACTGGCACAATGAGCAGTTCTTC. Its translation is CASSEVLDWHNEQFF.